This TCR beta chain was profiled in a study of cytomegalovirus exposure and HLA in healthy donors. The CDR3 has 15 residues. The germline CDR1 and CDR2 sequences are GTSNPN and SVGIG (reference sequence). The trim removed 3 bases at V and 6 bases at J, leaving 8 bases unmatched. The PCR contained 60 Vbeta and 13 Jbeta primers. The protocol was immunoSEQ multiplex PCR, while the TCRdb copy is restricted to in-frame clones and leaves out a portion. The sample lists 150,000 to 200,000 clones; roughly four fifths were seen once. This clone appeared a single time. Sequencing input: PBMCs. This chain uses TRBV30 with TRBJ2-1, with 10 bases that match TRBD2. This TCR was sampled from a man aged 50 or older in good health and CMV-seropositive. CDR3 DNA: TGTGCCTGGAGAAAGGCTAGCGGGAGTTTCAATGAGCAGTTCTTC. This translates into CAWRKASGSFNEQFF.